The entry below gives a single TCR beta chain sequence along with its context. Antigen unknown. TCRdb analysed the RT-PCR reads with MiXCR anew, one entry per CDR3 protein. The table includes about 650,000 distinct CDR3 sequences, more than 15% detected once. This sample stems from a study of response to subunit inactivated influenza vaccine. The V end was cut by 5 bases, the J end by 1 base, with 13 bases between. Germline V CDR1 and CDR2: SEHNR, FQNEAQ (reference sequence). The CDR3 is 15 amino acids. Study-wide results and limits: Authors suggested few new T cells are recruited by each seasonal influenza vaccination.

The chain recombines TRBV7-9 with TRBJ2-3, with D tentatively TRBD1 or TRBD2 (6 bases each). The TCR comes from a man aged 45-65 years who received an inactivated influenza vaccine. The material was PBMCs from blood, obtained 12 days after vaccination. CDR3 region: CASSPRDIRTDTQYF. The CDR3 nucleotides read TGTGCCAGCAGCCCGCGGGACATCCGCACAGATACGCAGTATTTT.